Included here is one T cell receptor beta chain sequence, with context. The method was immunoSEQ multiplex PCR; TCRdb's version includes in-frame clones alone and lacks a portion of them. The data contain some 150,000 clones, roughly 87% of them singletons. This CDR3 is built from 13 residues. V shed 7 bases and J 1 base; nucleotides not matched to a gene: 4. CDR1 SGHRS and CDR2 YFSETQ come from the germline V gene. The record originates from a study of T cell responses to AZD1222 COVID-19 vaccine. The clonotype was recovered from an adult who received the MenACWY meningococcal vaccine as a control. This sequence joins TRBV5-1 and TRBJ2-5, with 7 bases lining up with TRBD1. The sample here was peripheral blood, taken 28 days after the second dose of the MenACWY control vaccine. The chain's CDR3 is CASGEGAQETQYF. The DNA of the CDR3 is TGCGCCAGCGGAGAGGGGGCCCAAGAGACCCAGTACTTC.